This T cell receptor (beta chain) was documented in a study of CD8 T cells in ankylosing spondylitis (dated by TCRdb to the late 2010s). Notes on the research overall: The study profiled T cell receptor beta repertoires in healthy donors and ankylosing spondylitis patients to find disease-linked TCR variants. The full study cohort was made up of 25 ankylosing spondylitis patients and roughly 98 healthy donors. Peripheral blood was sampled, and synovial fluid was additionally collected from ankylosing spondylitis patients. Paper-wide results and their limitations: Some TCR beta motif variants had previously been reported in synovial fluid and blood of reactive arthritis patients, which suggested common disease-initiation mechanisms. In peripheral blood, the disease-linked clones were found at relatively low frequencies and had a CD8+ phenotype. Blood from ankylosing spondylitis patients appeared to be characterized by a TCR beta motif made up of several highly homologous amino acid variants. According to the report, matched synovial fluid samples from ankylosing spondylitis patients were significantly enriched for the disease-linked clones.

A remark on this clonotype: Its antigen remains unidentified. Base qualities are not provided; no much larger clone lies one nucleotide away.

The germline V gene encodes CDR1 MDHEN and CDR2 SYDVKM. Spanning cysteine to phenylalanine, the CDR3 consists of 12 amino acids. The kept DNA is CDR3 alone, 36 bases in frame from the first base. Here V drops 6 bases and J drops 5 bases, and the junction holds 3 bases not matched to any gene. Sequenced using an Illumina HiSeq 2500. Quantitative 5'-RACE with molecular barcodes was used to prepare TCR beta libraries. As for the original processing: A new computational method based on a probabilistic model of VDJ rearrangement was used to identify disease-linked TCR variants. The public sequencing data were trimmed at Q25 with fastp and processed into clonotypes with MiXCR by TCRdb, which kept only in-frame beta chains. Rows with one shared CDR3 protein collapse into an entry with the most common genes and DNA. The V and J calls reflect TCRdb's pipeline rather than the authors' work. The sample has hundreds of thousands of distinct CDR3 sequences on record, roughly 12% of them singletons. The ten most abundant clones make up 0.45% to 0.6% of the sample.

The sequence is built from TRBV28 and TRBJ2-5, with TRBD1 matching 7 junction bases. The sample taken for sequencing was blood, either unsorted or a sorted T cell fraction (not recorded which). This clonotype was obtained from a male donor with ankylosing spondylitis. The nucleotide sequence reads TGTGCCAGCAGAGGGGGCACGGAGACCCAGTACTTC. Translated, it reads CASRGGTETQYF.